This TCR beta chain was captured in a study of blood T cell repertoires in COVID-19. The wider study: T cells, B-cell-depleted T cells, or PBMCs provided the cDNA or gDNA that served as material.

In the source study's methods: Researchers report that nucleated cell counts were estimated from reference gene primer amplification. The table came from immunoSEQ multiplex PCR; TCRdb's copy has only in-frame clones and leaves some out. The DNA was the basis for D and trimming; V, J and clone size are from that table. Here the sample spans about 48,000 clones, over 65% being singletons. The CDR3 has 14 residues. V was clipped by 7 bases and J by 1 base, with 12 bases between them. Germline-derived CDR1 and CDR2 are LNHDA and SQIVND (reference sequence). The sequence was obtained from a woman in her sixties with acute or convalescent COVID-19. What was sequenced was peripheral blood. The chain couples TRBV19 to TRBJ2-3, with D possibly TRBD2 on 6 matching bases. CDR3 region: CASTGREGTDTQYF. The CDR3 coding sequence is TGTGCCAGTACCGGGCGGGAAGGCACAGATACGCAGTATTTT.